The 25 T cell receptor beta chains below all came from one sample that was sequenced in a study of tumor-infiltrating lymphocytes in oesophageal squamous cell carcinoma. TCRdb re-analysed the PCR reads in MiXCR, keeping a single row per CDR3 protein. The sample lists some 15,000 distinct CDR3 sequences; around 51% were seen once. Sequenced input: esophageal tumor tissue. All receptors come from a female donor with esophageal squamous cell carcinoma.

CDR3 nucleotides: TGTGCCAGCAGCTTAGGCCCCCACGAGGGGGAGGCTCGATGGAATGAGCAGTTCTTC. Its translation: CASSLGPHEGEARWNEQFF. This chain uses TRBV7-3 with TRBJ2-7; D possibly uses TRBD1 or TRBD2 (6 bases each). Near its end, the DNA agrees better with TRBJ2-1, so the J call may be wrong. The CDR3 covers 19 residues. The germline gives CDR1 SGHTA, CDR2 FQGTGA.

The rearrangement uses TRBV11-2 and TRBJ2-1; perhaps TRBD2 as D (6 bases). The J call may be in error: the DNA end matches TRBJ2-7 better. Looked up from germline, CDR1 is SGHAT and CDR2 is FQNNGV. This CDR3 is built from 13 residues. CDR3 sequence: CASSYGTQAEQYF. Written as DNA, the CDR3 is TGTGCCAGCAGCTATGGGACTCAAGCCGAGCAGTACTTC.

The rearrangement joins TRBV7-2 to TRBJ2-5; 7 bases are a match to TRBD2. V was pared by 4 bases and J by 11 bases, with 16 bases of the junction left unmatched. Germline V lookup: CDR1 SGHTA, CDR2 FQGNSA. The CDR3 contains 15 residues. This CDR3 is CASSSSRGSFDEQYF. The CDR3 DNA reads TGTGCCAGCAGCTCCTCTCGCGGGAGTTTCGATGAGCAGTACTTC.

The chain combines TRBV6-1 with TRBJ1-2, with D tentatively TRBD1 (5 bases). Germline loops: CDR1 MNHNS, CDR2 SASEGT. The CDR3 spans 15 residues. V shed 1 base and J shed 5 bases, with 14 bases lying between them. The CDR3 DNA sequence: TGTGCCAGCAGTGAAGGACCGGGGGTGGTGTATGGCTACACCTTC. Translating gives CASSEGPGVVYGYTF.

This clonotype appeared once. No conserved phenylalanine or tryptophan is present at the end of the CDR3, so a read error is the likely explanation. The DNA is omitted, as the CDR3 cannot be located on it reliably, and the CDR3 follows TCRdb's listing. The chain uses TRBV19 and TRBJ2-6; the DNA was not used to check the table's D call, TRBD2. The CDR3 is 11 residues long, counting both termini. The germline gives CDR1 LNHDA, CDR2 SQIVND (reference sequence). The CDR3 sequence: CASSIVASGRA.

This clonotype showed up many times. The chain recombines TRBV6-1 with TRBJ1-3; D remains ambiguous. This CDR3 region has 16 residues. Germline V CDR1 and CDR2: MNHNS, SASEGT. V was trimmed by 5 bases and J by 0 bases, leaving 14 bases between them. DNA for the CDR3: TGTGCCAGCAGTTACGGCGGAGCAAGCTCTGGAAACACCATATATTTT. Its translation is CASSYGGASSGNTIYF.

The chain links TRBV7-3 to TRBJ2-7; the D gene could be TRBD1 or TRBD2 (5 bases each). The last part of the DNA fits TRBJ2-1 better; the J call may be wrong. Germline CDR1 and CDR2: SGHTA and FQGTGA. The CDR3 has 15 residues. The chain's CDR3 is CASSLGGSVYNEQFF. The CDR3 nucleotides are TGTGCCAGCAGCTTAGGGGGTTCCGTCTACAATGAGCAGTTCTTC.

The V and J genes are TRBV7-9 and TRBJ2-7; 11 nucleotides align to TRBD1. Matching the DNA end better, TRBJ2-5 makes the J call doubtful. CDR1 is SEHNR, CDR2 FQNEAQ, per germline (reference sequence). The length of the CDR3 is 16 residues. The chain's CDR3 is CASSAYGQGAIQTQYF. CDR3 coding DNA: TGTGCCAGCAGCGCATATGGACAGGGGGCGATTCAGACCCAGTACTTC.

V and J are TRBV10-3 and TRBJ2-5; D might be TRBD1 (6 bases). The CDR3 runs 12 residues. CDR1 and CDR2 (germline): ENHRY, SYGVKD. V was pared by 7 bases and J by 0 bases, with 6 bases between. The CDR3 nucleotides are TGTGCCATCAAGGGGGACCAAGAGACCCAGTACTTC. This translates into CAIKGDQETQYF.

The chain is built from TRBV7-2 and TRBJ2-3; D call uncertain. Germline V gene sequence: CDR1 SGHTA, CDR2 FQGNSA. Trimming removed 1 base from V and 2 bases from J, with 4 bases in between. The CDR3 totals 13 residues. The CDR3 region is CASSLDSTDTQYF. The CDR3 nucleotides read TGTGCCAGCAGCTTAGATTCCACAGATACGCAGTATTTT.

The J gene is TRBJ1-2, the V gene TRBV28; the D is unclear. Trimming left V 4 bases short and J 3 bases short, with 9 bases between. Germline assignment: CDR1 MDHEN and CDR2 SYDVKM. There are 13 residues in the CDR3. Here the CDR3 DNA reads TGTGCCAGCAGTTCCAGCCCTCACTATGGCTACACCTTC. Encoded protein: CASSSSPHYGYTF.

The chain recombines TRBV6-2 or TRBV6-3 with TRBJ1-1, with a tentative D call TRBD2 (6 bases). Near its end, the DNA agrees better with TRBJ2-1, so the J call may be wrong. In germline, CDR1 is MNHEY, CDR2 SVGEGT. This CDR3 region has 16 residues. The CDR3 here is CASSRTSPRGSNEQFF. CDR3 bases: TGTGCCAGCAGTCGAACTAGCCCAAGGGGATCTAATGAGCAGTTCTTC.

This clonotype was recorded at least ten times. A much larger clone differs from this one at a single base, so this may be a read error. This chain joins TRBV7-9 and TRBJ2-6, with D perhaps given as TRBD1 or TRBD2 (6 bases each). The CDR3 is 9 amino acids. CDR1 is SEHNR and CDR2 is FQNEAQ in the germline V gene (reference sequence). CDR3 DNA sequence: TGTGCCAGCAGCTTAGAGGGGGGTTTC. Its protein is CASSLEGGF.

This clonotype was counted ten times or more. V and J are TRBV5-4 and TRBJ2-7; TRBD1 aligns across 8 bases. Looked up from germline, CDR1 is SGHNT and CDR2 is YYREEE (reference sequence). There are 13 residues in the CDR3. The V segment lost 0 bases and the J segment 7 bases; nucleotides outside the gene matches: 3. This chain's CDR3 is CASSLGQGLEQYF. The CDR3 DNA sequence: TGTGCCAGCAGCTTGGGACAGGGGTTAGAGCAGTACTTC.

This clonotype came up many times. Just one base apart from a much larger clone, this may be a read error. The J gene is TRBJ2-5, the V gene TRBV28; maybe TRBD1 (6 bases). This CDR3 is 10 amino acids long. Germline loops: CDR1 MDHEN, CDR2 SYDVKM. V dropped 5 bases and J dropped 11 bases, with 9 bases sitting between them. Here the CDR3 reads CASSRDKQYF. The CDR3 DNA sequence: TGTGCCAGCAGTAGGGACAAGCAGTACTTC.

V is TRBV12-3 or TRBV12-4 and J is TRBJ2-7, with a weak D call TRBD1 (5 bases). V lost 2 bases and J 7 bases, leaving 18 bases between the germline ends. The CDR3 sequence is 15 residues long. CDR3 coding DNA: TGTGCCAGCAGTTTACAGGGTTGGGCAACAAATGAGCAGTACTTC. Its translation: CASSLQGWATNEQYF.

Note on this clonotype: Compared with germline, one end of the junction differs, possibly owing to a read error. The chain recombines TRBV6-1 with TRBJ2-7, with 7 positions matching TRBD1. Germline CDR1 and CDR2: MNHNS and SASEGT. The CDR3 is made up of 15 amino acids. The CDR3 coding sequence is TGTGCCAGCAGTTACACTACAGGGGACGATTCACCCCTCCACTTC. It encodes CASSYTTGDDSPLHF.

This clonotype has at least ten counts. A much more abundant neighbour one base away suggests this may be a read error. The chain has TRBV5-4 and TRBJ2-1; a weak D match, TRBD2 (6 bases). The DNA end lines up better with TRBJ2-7; the J call may be wrong. The germline gives CDR1 SGHNT, CDR2 YYREEE (reference sequence). The CDR3 sequence is 15 residues long. The CDR3 bases are TGTGCCAGCAGCTTGGCCGAAGGGAGGTACAATGAGCAGTACTTC. Amino acids: CASSLAEGRYNEQYF.

V usage is TRBV25-1 and J usage is TRBJ1-2; TRBD1 agrees at 8 bases. CDR1 MGHDK and CDR2 SYGVNS come from the germline V gene. The V segment lost 5 bases and the J segment 5 bases; nucleotides outside the gene matches: 7. The CDR3 has 14 amino acids. CDR3 DNA: TGTGCCAGCAGTAAATGGGACAGGCTTTATGGCTACACCTTC. Translated, it gives CASSKWDRLYGYTF.

This clonotype was counted between two and nine times. A clone one base away is much larger, so this may be a read error. The chain joins TRBV27 to TRBJ2-3, with a weak D call TRBD1 (6 bases). The DNA end is a closer match to TRBJ2-1, so the J assignment may be wrong. The V gene's germline CDR1 is MNHEY and CDR2 SMNVEV (reference sequence). The CDR3 is 14 residues long. The CDR3 protein is CASRPNRAPYEQFF. Written as DNA, the CDR3 is TGTGCCAGCAGGCCGAACAGGGCCCCCTACGAGCAGTTCTTC.

The chain joins TRBV6-2 or TRBV6-3 to TRBJ2-5; 8 bases fit TRBD1. The DNA end is more similar to TRBJ1-2, so the J call may be wrong. There are 12 residues in the CDR3. The V gene's germline CDR1 is MNHEY and CDR2 SVGEGT. The chain's CDR3 is CASRGQDGGYTF. The CDR3 nucleotides are TGTGCCAGCAGGGGACAGGACGGGGGCTACACCTTC.

Within the sample, this clonotype is medium-sized (0.01 to 0.1%). Here the CDR3 DNA reads TGTGCCAGCAGCTTAGTACTGGGGGGCGTGTACTTC. Translation: CASSLVLGGVYF. The chain is built from TRBV7-9 and TRBJ2-7; either TRBD1 or TRBD2 may supply D (6 bases each). The germline gives CDR1 SEHNR, CDR2 FQNEAQ (reference sequence). Trimming stripped 1 base from V and 12 bases from J, with 13 bases between. The CDR3 totals 12 residues.

This clonotype was counted a few times. J is TRBJ1-5 and V is TRBV6-1, with D perhaps TRBD1 (5 bases). Germline V CDR1 and CDR2: MNHNS, SASEGT. The CDR3 is 13 amino acids. V was clipped by 6 bases and J by 3 bases, with 9 bases between them. The CDR3 nucleotides are TGTGCCAGCAGAACAGGAAACAATCAGCCCCAGCATTTT. This encodes CASRTGNNQPQHF.

The rearrangement joins TRBV7-2 to TRBJ2-1, with D uncertain. The CDR3 consists of 13 residues. The ends were cut back, 5 bases at V and 0 bases at J, with 5 bases in the middle. Germline V CDR1 and CDR2: SGHTA, FQGNSA. The CDR3 bases are TGTGCCAGCAGCCCCGGCTCCTACAATGAGCAGTTCTTC. Translated, it gives CASSPGSYNEQFF. The full variable domain, rest sourced from reference TRBV7-2 and TRBJ2-1, is GAGVSQSPSNKVTEKGKDVELRCDPISGHTALYWYRQSLGQGLEFLIYFQGNSAPDKSGLPSDRFSAERTGGSVSTLTIQRTQQEDSAVYLCASSPGSYNEQFFGPGTRLTVL.

Note on this clonotype: Germline is not matched at one junction end, which may reflect a read error. V usage is TRBV7-2 and J usage is TRBJ2-7, with D hard to call. This CDR3 has 13 amino acids. Germline V gene sequence: CDR1 SGHTA, CDR2 FQGNSA. The CDR3 region is CASSSQSGSPLHF. The CDR3 nucleotides are TGTGCCAGCAGCTCCCAATCTGGTTCACCCCTCCACTTC.